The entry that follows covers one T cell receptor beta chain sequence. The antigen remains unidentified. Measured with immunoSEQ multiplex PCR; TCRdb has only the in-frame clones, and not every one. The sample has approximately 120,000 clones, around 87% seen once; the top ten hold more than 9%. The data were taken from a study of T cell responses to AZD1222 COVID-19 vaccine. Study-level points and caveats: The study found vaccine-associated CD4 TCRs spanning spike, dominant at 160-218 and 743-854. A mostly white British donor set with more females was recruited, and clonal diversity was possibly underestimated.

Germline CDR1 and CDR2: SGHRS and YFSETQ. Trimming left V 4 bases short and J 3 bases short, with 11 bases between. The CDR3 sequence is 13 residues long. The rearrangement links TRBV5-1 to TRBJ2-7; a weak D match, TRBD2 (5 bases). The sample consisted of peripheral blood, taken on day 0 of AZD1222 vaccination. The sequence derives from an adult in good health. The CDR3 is CASSLGAFYEQYF. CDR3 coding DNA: TGCGCCAGCAGCCTGGGAGCCTTCTACGAGCAGTACTTC.